Listed here is a single TCR beta chain. Its antigen is as yet unknown. Only in-frame clones appear in the TCRdb table, and some are missing; sequencing was by immunoSEQ multiplex PCR. This repertoire shows about 32,000 clones, 60% to 85% found once; its top ten account for 7.5% to 10%. These data are taken from a study of a mutant IDH1 vaccine in newly diagnosed glioma. Study information: Beginning 4-6 weeks after radiotherapy alone, or with temozolomide cycles, vaccination took place. Overall study findings and caveats: Detectable vaccine-induced immune responses arose in 80% to 95% of patients. Pseudoprogression apparently lacked any relation to changes in top peripheral T cell clonotypes.

The CDR3 consists of 15 residues. Germline V CDR1 and CDR2: MDHEN, SYDVKM. V was pared by 5 bases and J by 10 bases, with 13 bases of the junction left unmatched. Regarding time point: week 35, safety follow-up. Each vaccine dose was 300 ug of mutant IDH1 20-mer peptide, with topical imiquimod. The patients were given eight vaccinations, one each in weeks 1, 3, 5, 7, 11, 15, 19 and 23. The clonotype originates from a woman under 40 with glioma. Some clones in this sample may be carry-over from other donors' samples. The V and J genes are TRBV28 and TRBJ2-1; 8 bases are shared with TRBD1. Sequencing was performed on PBMCs, taken from a glioma patient whose treatment included an IDH1 peptide vaccine. The CDR3 spells CASSLGTGPPKEQFF. CDR3 nucleotides: TGTGCCAGCAGTCTCGGGACAGGCCCCCCTAAGGAGCAGTTCTTC.